Following are 19 T cell receptor beta chains from one sample sequenced in a study of T-cell memory formation after mild COVID-19. TCRdb re-called the 5' RACE reads through MiXCR, storing one row per CDR3 protein. The sample contains about 44,000 distinct CDR3 sequences, 7.3% of which appear only once. The specimen sequenced was PBMCs or a T cell subset sorted from them (not recorded which). The receptors were gathered from a man younger than 35 who had mild COVID-19 (a few samples of this study predate the infection). Cell type and time point are not known.

This clonotype appeared once. The chain recombines TRBV12-3 or TRBV12-4 with TRBJ1-2; D possibly corresponds to TRBD1 (6 bases). V lost 5 bases and J lost 6, with 10 bases in between. The CDR3 is made up of 12 amino acids. This chain's CDR3 is CASSLNRDGYTF. CDR3 nucleotide sequence: TGTGCCAGCAGTCTCAACAGGGATGGCTACACCTTC.

This clonotype appeared many times. As DNA, the CDR3 is TGTGCCACCAGTGACCCAAGGGCGACGGAGACCCAGTACTTC. Amino acids: CATSDPRATETQYF. V usage is TRBV24-1 and J usage is TRBJ2-5; no reliable D call. The length of the CDR3 is 14 residues. The germline CDR1 and CDR2 sequences are KGHDR and SFDVKD. V shed 4 bases and J shed 5 bases, with 13 bases lying between them.

This clonotype was seen a handful of times. The J gene is TRBJ2-3, the V gene TRBV4-2; 7 bases map to TRBD2. This CDR3 spans 14 amino acids. In germline, CDR1 is LGHNA, CDR2 YNFKEQ. V shed 1 base and J 4 bases; nucleotides not matched to a gene: 2. The CDR3 sequence: CASSQAGRPDTQYF. CDR3 DNA sequence: TGTGCCAGCAGCCAAGCCGGGAGGCCAGATACGCAGTATTTT.

This clonotype was seen at least ten times. The rearrangement uses TRBV20-1 and TRBJ2-7; D is undetermined. V lost 6 bases, J lost 0 bases, and 15 bases lay in between. CDR1 and CDR2 from the germline V gene are DFQATT and SNEGSKA (reference sequence). CDR3 length: 14 amino acids. This CDR3 reads CSAKSPYSSYEQYF. CDR3 in DNA: TGCAGTGCAAAGTCCCCTTATAGCTCCTACGAGCAGTACTTC.

The gene calls are TRBV7-9 and TRBJ1-2; 9 bases line up with TRBD1. The germline gives CDR1 SEHNR, CDR2 FQNEAQ (reference sequence). V gave up 1 base and J gave up 7 bases; unmatched junction bases: 4. CDR3 length equals 14 residues. CDR3 DNA sequence: TGTGCCAGCAGCTTAGACAGGGGGCGCGGTGGCTACACCTTC. Protein product: CASSLDRGRGGYTF.

Sample share makes this clonotype medium-sized. The chain joins TRBV5-1 to TRBJ2-1, with 8 nucleotides matching TRBD2. The CDR3 length is 13 residues. CDR1 is SGHRS and CDR2 is YFSETQ in the germline V gene. V lost 4 bases, J lost 9 bases, and 6 bases stayed unmatched. Here the CDR3 reads CASSVTSVREQFF. CDR3 DNA sequence: TGCGCCAGCAGCGTGACTAGCGTCCGTGAGCAGTTCTTC.

This clonotype has only a few counts. The V call is TRBV5-1, the J call TRBJ2-3; 12 nucleotides agree with TRBD1. The CDR3 totals 16 residues. Germline loops: CDR1 SGHRS, CDR2 YFSETQ. V dropped 0 bases and J dropped 4; count of bases not matched to a gene: 3. The CDR3 sequence is CASSLGGQGAADTQYF. CDR3 in DNA: TGCGCCAGCAGCTTGGGGGGACAGGGGGCCGCAGATACGCAGTATTTT.

The chain joins TRBV12-3 or TRBV12-4 to TRBJ1-2; possible D gene TRBD1, 5 bases. The CDR3 is 12 amino acids. V lost 5 bases to trimming and J lost 9 bases, with 13 bases between them. CDR3 sequence (DNA): TGTGCCAGCAGTCCCCAGGGTCTAAGCTACACCTTC. It codes for CASSPQGLSYTF.

This clonotype was seen a handful of times. This chain uses TRBV3-1 with TRBJ2-5; D uncertain. Germline CDR1 and CDR2: LGHDT and YNNKEL (reference sequence). The CDR3 covers 13 residues. V was cut by 0 bases and J by 2 bases, with 4 bases left in between. The CDR3 region has the DNA TGTGCCAGCAGCCAAGAAGGGCAAGAGACCCAGTACTTC. Protein sequence: CASSQEGQETQYF.

This clonotype was counted only a few times. V usage is TRBV4-3 and J usage is TRBJ2-5, with D perhaps given as TRBD1 or TRBD2 (5 bases each). Trimming left V 0 bases short and J 1 base short, with 9 bases between. The germline gives CDR1 LGHNA, CDR2 YSLEER. This CDR3 contains 15 residues. DNA of the CDR3: TGCGCCAGCAGCCAAGATATGAGGGGCCAAGAGACCCAGTACTTC. This encodes CASSQDMRGQETQYF.

This clonotype has a count of ten or more. V gene TRBV12-3 or TRBV12-4 combines with J gene TRBJ2-7; TRBD1 is a possible D gene (6 bases). CDR3 length: 13 residues. Trimming took 1 base from V and 3 from J, leaving 7 bases between them. CDR3 sequence reads: CASSLEQGYEQYF. The CDR3 nucleotides read TGTGCCAGCAGTTTAGAACAGGGCTACGAGCAGTACTTC.

The V and J genes are TRBV27 and TRBJ1-5, with 7 bases lining up with TRBD1. Germline V gives CDR1 MNHEY, CDR2 SMNVEV (reference sequence). CDR3 length: 13 residues. V lost 8 bases to trimming and J lost 4 bases; unmatched junction nucleotides: 5. The CDR3 DNA is TGTGCCAGCGGTTCACAGGGGAATCAGCCCCAGCATTTT. Protein: CASGSQGNQPQHF.

The rearrangement uses TRBV6-1 and TRBJ2-3; TRBD1 agrees at 7 bases. This CDR3 spans 14 amino acids. V was clipped by 3 bases and J by 5 bases; unmatched bases: 5. Looked up from germline, CDR1 is MNHNS and CDR2 is SASEGT. The CDR3, as DNA: TGTGCCAGCAGTGACAGGGGGTTCGGAGATACGCAGTATTTT. It encodes CASSDRGFGDTQYF.

A few counts support this clonotype. The rearrangement uses TRBV29-1 and TRBJ1-2, with 8 nucleotides matching TRBD1. The CDR3 runs 14 residues. Trimming at V came to 3 bases and at J to 5 bases, leaving 8 bases not matched to a gene. In germline, CDR1 is SQVTM, CDR2 ANQGSEA. CDR3 protein: CSVEATGVGYGYTF. In nucleotides, the CDR3 is TGCAGCGTTGAGGCGACAGGGGTAGGATATGGCTACACCTTC.

Only a few counts were recorded for this clonotype. This chain uses TRBV5-5 with TRBJ2-5, with 7 bases that match TRBD1. The germline gives CDR1 SGHKS, CDR2 YYEKEE (reference sequence). The ends lost 0 bases at V and 4 bases at J; junction bases unmatched: 6. The CDR3 is 15 amino acids. The CDR3 is CASSLGGQPAETQYF. The CDR3 region has the DNA TGTGCCAGCAGCTTGGGGGGACAGCCGGCAGAGACCCAGTACTTC.

Many counts were recorded for this clonotype. This rearrangement joins TRBV7-8 to TRBJ1-1; 9 bases agree with TRBD1. CDR3 length equals 15 residues. Trimming removed 4 bases from V and 4 bases from J; junction bases left unmatched: 7. Germline values: CDR1 SGHVS, CDR2 FQNEAQ. CDR3 DNA: TGTGCCAGCAGCTACCAGGGACAGGGTGGCACTGAAGCTTTCTTT. It codes for CASSYQGQGGTEAFF.

Ten or more counts support this clonotype. V gene TRBV4-1 combines with J gene TRBJ1-5, with D possibly TRBD1 on 6 matching bases. Trimming pared 8 bases from V and 9 bases from J, leaving 26 bases between. The CDR3 totals 16 residues. Germline V gene data show CDR1 as MGHRA and CDR2 as YSYEKL. The CDR3 bases are TGCGCCAGCGGTAATCCGGGGGGCGCAAGACAGCTGCCCCAGCATTTT. As protein: CASGNPGGARQLPQHF.

This clonotype has at least ten counts. This sequence joins TRBV5-1 and TRBJ2-2, with 8 bases fitting TRBD2. Germline-derived CDR1 and CDR2 are SGHRS and YFSETQ. V gave up 0 bases and J gave up 4 bases; unmatched junction bases: 5. The CDR3 extends over 16 amino acids. The CDR3 nucleotides are TGCGCCAGCAGCTTGGGGACTAGCATGTTCACCGGGGAGCTGTTTTTT. It translates to CASSLGTSMFTGELFF.

There are a few counts of this clonotype. The chain carries TRBV28 and TRBJ1-2; D call uncertain. Germline assignment: CDR1 MDHEN and CDR2 SYDVKM. The CDR3 covers 11 residues. Trimming took 8 bases from V and 1 from J, leaving 5 bases between them. CDR3 in DNA: TGTGCCAGCTGGGTTAACTATGGCTACACCTTC. This codes for CASWVNYGYTF.